This record concerns one T cell receptor beta chain sequence. What it recognizes is unknown. This specimen comes from a study of response to subunit inactivated influenza vaccine. V shed 2 bases, J shed 2 bases, and the junction held 9 bases outside the gene matches. The CDR3 runs to 18 residues. Per germline, CDR1 SGHVS and CDR2 FNYEAQ. MiXCR was run by TCRdb on the RT-PCR reads, yielding one entry per CDR3 protein. The sample gives roughly 630,000 distinct CDR3 sequences, approximately 14% of which show up once; around 7.6% is in the top ten. Notes on the study in general: With each seasonal influenza vaccination, the authors suggested, few new T cells are recruited.

Sequencing used PBMCs from blood, obtained 14 to 15 days before vaccination. The sequence was collected from a man aged 45-60 years who received an inactivated influenza vaccine. This chain joins TRBV7-6 and TRBJ2-1, with 10 bases aligning to TRBD2. Here the CDR3 reads CASSLRTSGVGTYNEQFF. In nucleotides, the CDR3 is TGTGCCAGCAGCTTACGCACTAGCGGGGTCGGGACCTACAATGAGCAGTTCTTC.